Below, 9 T cell receptor beta chains from the same sample are listed, as sequenced in a study of tumor-infiltrating lymphocytes in primary liver carcinoma. Making TCR beta cDNA involved 400 to 600 ng total RNA and a constant-region primer. Library construction for TCR beta comprised three nested multiplex PCR rounds performed with slightly modified ARM-PCR. TRBV1-TRBV30 forward primers and a C-beta reverse primer were used in the first two PCR rounds, which each ran for 9 to 10 cycles. A single record per CDR3 protein comes from TCRdb applying MiXCR to the multiplex PCR reads. The data show over 40,000 distinct CDR3 sequences, around 77% seen once. From unsorted bulk tissue weighing roughly 17-34 mg, DNA and RNA were co-extracted. Sequenced input: liver tumor tissue from sampling region 5. Documented subset: tumor region T5, tumor centre. All receptors come from a man aged 35 to 55 with primary liver carcinoma and hepatitis B virus infection.

This clonotype came up a few times. At one of its ends the junction is not consistent with the germline gene, which may arise from a read error. The CDR3 coding sequence is TGTGCCAATGCCAACGACAGGACAGGGGGAAATGAGCAGTTCTTT. Protein: CANANDRTGGNEQFF. The chain has TRBV19 and TRBJ2-1; the match to TRBD1 covers 10 bases. The CDR3 length is 15 residues. Germline lookup yields CDR1 LNHDA and CDR2 SQIVND (reference sequence).

The chain has TRBV4-3 and TRBJ2-5, with 7 bases aligning to TRBD2. The CDR3 spans 15 residues. V gave up 4 bases and J gave up 14 bases; unmatched junction bases: 19. Germline V gene sequence: CDR1 LGHNA, CDR2 YSLEER. The CDR3: CASSLYLAEEETKYF. The DNA of the CDR3 is TGCGCCAGCAGCCTATATCTAGCGGAGGAAGAGACCAAATACTTC.

Note on this clonotype: The junction departs from germline at one end; a sequencing error may be responsible. The chain uses TRBV5-6 and TRBJ1-1; 7 bases align to TRBD1. The CDR3 loop spans 17 amino acids. Germline CDR1 reads SGHDT; CDR2 reads YYEEEE. In nucleotides, the CDR3 is TGTGCCAGAAGCTTGGTCGGTGAGACAGGGCGGAACACAGAAGCTTTCTTT. Its protein product is CARSLVGETGRNTEAFF.

With respect to this clonotype: Compared with germline, one end of the junction differs, possibly owing to a read error. The chain has TRBV5-1 and TRBJ2-3; 7 bases align to TRBD1. The CDR3 consists of 13 residues. Germline V lookup: CDR1 SGHRS, CDR2 YFSETQ. CDR3 region: CTSRTGDTDTQYF. The DNA for the CDR3 is TGCACCAGCAGAACAGGGGACACGGATACGCAGTATTTT.

The chain uses TRBV6-1 and TRBJ2-2; 9 nucleotides agree with TRBD2. Germline V gene sequence: CDR1 MNHNS, CDR2 SASEGT. CDR3 length equals 15 residues. V trimming: 9 bases; J trimming: 11 bases; junction bases outside the gene matches: 16. CDR3 nucleotide sequence: TGTGCCAGAAAAAGTGGCGGTAGCGGGAGTGAAGAGCTGTTTTTT. Its translation: CARKSGGSGSEELFF.

As regards this clonotype: One junction end does not reproduce the germline sequence, and a read error may be involved. This chain links TRBV11-3 with TRBJ2-1, with D perhaps TRBD1 (6 bases). Germline values: CDR1 SGHNT, CDR2 YENEEA. CDR3 size: 14 residues. In nucleotides, the CDR3 is TGTGCCAGCAGCGTAAGAGGATGGGACAATGAGAAGTCCTTC. Its protein is CASSVRGWDNEKSF.

A note on this clonotype: The germline gene is not matched at one end of the junction; a read error may be the cause. The chain links TRBV4-3 to TRBJ2-3; D unresolved. The CDR3 runs 14 residues. Germline V gene lookup returns CDR1 LGHNA and CDR2 YSLEER. The DNA for the CDR3 is TGCGCCGGCAGCCAAGATCACGACACAGATACGCAGTATTTT. The encoded protein is CAGSQDHDTDTQYF.

With respect to this clonotype: The CDR3 end shows no conserved phenylalanine or tryptophan, and so a read error is likely. The chain is built from TRBV12-3 or TRBV12-4 and TRBJ2-1, with no clear D. CDR3 length equals 14 residues. CDR3 in DNA: TGTGCAAGCAGTTTCAGCCTTATAGCAGGATGGCAGTTCCTC. Translating gives CASSFSLIAGWQFL.

This clonotype was detected many times. This rearrangement joins TRBV5-6 to TRBJ2-7; weak D call: TRBD2 (6 bases). With 1 base removed from V and 2 bases from J, the gap between germline ends came to 16 bases. The CDR3 consists of 16 residues. Germline-derived CDR1 and CDR2 are SGHDT and YYEEEE. In DNA form, the CDR3 reads TGTGCCAGCAGCTTGTCGGGGGTAGCTAGCACCTACGAGCAGTACTTC. Translated, it gives CASSLSGVASTYEQYF.